Shown below are 15 T cell receptor beta chains from a single sample sequenced in a study of shared clonotypes between healthy human individuals (dated by TCRdb to the early 2020s). Libraries were prepared through the immunoSEQ multiplex PCR assay. The table was pulled from immuneACCESS by TCRdb, which kept in-frame rearrangements only. Such tables lose some clones; where checked, under half of the loss comes from unresolved V genes, and the rest has no known cause. The sample includes a few million clones, with around 90% observed a single time. The ten largest clonotypes hold 0.37% of the sample. The sample consisted of naive CD4+ T cells from PBMCs. Taken with the paper, the label for cell subset or site translates to: CD45RA+ positively selected. Source of these receptors: a man between 18 and 35 years old in good health. Some clones in this sample may be carry-over from other donors' samples.

The chain joins TRBV11-2 to TRBJ2-1; 10 bases fit TRBD2. Trimming took 5 bases from V and 0 from J; bases not matched to a gene: 10. CDR3 length: 18 residues. Germline CDR1 is SGHAT and CDR2 is FQNNGV. CDR3: CASSPWTSGRVSYNEQFF. DNA of the CDR3: TGTGCCAGCAGCCCCTGGACTAGCGGAAGAGTCTCCTACAATGAGCAGTTCTTC.

This chain uses TRBV2 with TRBJ1-1, with 7 bases aligning to TRBD1. Germline V lookup: CDR1 SNHLY, CDR2 FYNNEI. The trim removed 4 bases at V and 10 bases at J, leaving 9 bases unmatched. The CDR3 sequence is 13 residues long. The CDR3 sequence is CASSAWDSSLAFF. The DNA for the CDR3 is TGTGCCAGCAGTGCCTGGGACAGTTCATTAGCTTTCTTT.

V usage is TRBV11-3 and J usage is TRBJ2-5; no clear D gene. The CDR3 is made up of 19 amino acids. V shed 3 bases and J shed 1 base, with 24 bases lying between them. Germline CDR1 SGHNT, CDR2 YENEEA. CDR3 DNA: TGTGCCAGCAGCTTGTCTGTCCCGGGTAAATCCATCATCCAAGAGACCCAGTACTTC. Translated, it gives CASSLSVPGKSIIQETQYF.

Concerning this clone: This same CDR3 is encoded by further DNA sequences in the sample. The chain recombines TRBV18 with TRBJ2-7; 8 bases agree with TRBD1. Germline V lookup: CDR1 KGHSH, CDR2 LQKENI. The CDR3 is made up of 15 amino acids. J was trimmed by 3 bases and V by 0 bases; bases with no gene match: 4. CDR3 in amino acids: CASSPPRQGSYEQYF. The CDR3 bases are TGTGCCAGCTCACCACCTCGACAGGGGAGCTACGAGCAGTACTTC.

The table lists this clone with a few counts. This same CDR3 is encoded by further DNA sequences in the sample. The genes are TRBV7-9 and TRBJ1-1; D not certain. Germline V gene data show CDR1 as SEHNR and CDR2 as FQNEAQ (reference sequence). The CDR3 sequence is 13 residues long. The ends were cut back, 3 bases at V and 0 bases at J, with 5 bases in the middle. CDR3 DNA: TGTGCCAGCAGCTTTACAGTGAACACTGAAGCTTTCTTT. Its protein is CASSFTVNTEAFF.

The chain joins TRBV5-1 to TRBJ2-1, with D hard to call. The V end lost 0 bases, the J end lost 4 bases, and 14 bases lay between the germline ends. There are 16 residues in the CDR3. The germline gives CDR1 SGHRS, CDR2 YFSETQ. The CDR3 DNA is TGCGCCAGCAGCTTGGTTCCGTCGTACCAATACAATGAGCAGTTCTTC. Translated, it gives CASSLVPSYQYNEQFF.

The chain employs TRBV6-1 and TRBJ1-4, with a possible D match to TRBD1 (5 bases). The germline V gene encodes CDR1 MNHNS and CDR2 SASEGT. This CDR3 comprises 14 residues. V was clipped by 6 bases and J by 3 bases, with 11 bases between them. The CDR3 DNA follows: TGTGCCAGCAGCTCAGGGCCCGCTAATGAAAAACTGTTTTTT. It specifies CASSSGPANEKLFF.

This chain links TRBV29-1 with TRBJ2-7; TRBD2 matches 7 bases. The CDR3 sequence is 14 residues long. Germline V lookup: CDR1 SQVTM, CDR2 ANQGSEA. V lost 6 bases, J lost 0 bases, and 8 bases stayed unmatched. This chain's CDR3 is CSVQNRDYSYEQYF. The CDR3 DNA is TGCAGCGTGCAAAACCGGGACTACTCCTACGAGCAGTACTTC.

The chain couples TRBV7-2 to TRBJ2-7; D possibly matches TRBD1 or TRBD2 (5 bases each). The CDR3 extends over 13 amino acids. V gave up 5 bases and J gave up 4 bases, with 12 bases separating them. Germline-derived CDR1 and CDR2 are SGHTA and FQGNSA. The CDR3 DNA reads as TGTGCCAGCAGCCCGCAGAGGGGATACGAGCAGTACTTC. Protein product: CASSPQRGYEQYF.

CDR3 loop: CASTLTSAIPGTDTQYF. CDR3 nucleotide sequence: TGTGCCAGCACCCTTACATCGGCTATTCCTGGCACAGATACGCAGTATTTT. This chain links TRBV7-8 with TRBJ2-3; D is uncertain. V lost 7 bases and J lost 1, with 21 bases in between. This CDR3 has 17 residues. CDR1 SGHVS and CDR2 FQNEAQ come from the germline V gene.

This sequence joins TRBV6-5 and TRBJ1-1, with D tentatively TRBD1 (5 bases). Germline V gene data show CDR1 as MNHEY and CDR2 as SVGAGI. The CDR3 totals 15 residues. Trimming stripped 2 bases from V and 1 base from J, with 11 bases between. CDR3 residues: CASSYGGARNTEAFF. The CDR3 DNA follows: TGTGCCAGCAGTTACGGTGGGGCGAGGAACACTGAAGCTTTCTTT.

The chain couples TRBV27 to TRBJ2-1; 10 bases align to TRBD2. The CDR3 covers 16 residues. V was pared by 3 bases and J by 5 bases, with 7 bases of the junction left unmatched. Germline-derived CDR1 and CDR2 are MNHEY and SMNVEV (reference sequence). CDR3 nucleotide sequence: TGTGCCAGCAGTTTGGCTAGCGGGAGTCGTCACAATGAGCAGTTCTTC. It yields the protein CASSLASGSRHNEQFF.

The chain has TRBV5-1 and TRBJ2-2; 9 bases line up with TRBD2. CDR3 length: 16 amino acids. V lost 4 bases, J lost 7 bases, and 11 bases stayed unmatched. Germline loops: CDR1 SGHRS, CDR2 YFSETQ. The CDR3 DNA reads TGCGCCAGCAGCCCACACGGAGCGGGAGGTGTCGGGGAGCTGTTTTTT. Protein sequence: CASSPHGAGGVGELFF.

This chain uses TRBV6-1 with TRBJ2-7; no definite D call. Trimming took off 4 bases at V and 2 bases at J, with 12 bases between the two ends. The CDR3 contains 14 residues. Germline CDR1 and CDR2: MNHNS and SASEGT. CDR3 sequence (DNA): TGTGCCAGCAGTGGCCAAGGTCCCACCTACGAGCAGTACTTC. Amino acids: CASSGQGPTYEQYF.

The chain uses TRBV2 and TRBJ2-7, with TRBD1 matching over 7 bases. Unmatched junction bases numbered 7, after V lost 6 bases and J lost 11 bases. The CDR3 length is 11 residues. Germline V gene data show CDR1 as SNHLY and CDR2 as FYNNEI. The CDR3 nucleotides are TGTGCCAGCAGCCCGACAGGGACCAAGTACTTC. This translates into CASSPTGTKYF.